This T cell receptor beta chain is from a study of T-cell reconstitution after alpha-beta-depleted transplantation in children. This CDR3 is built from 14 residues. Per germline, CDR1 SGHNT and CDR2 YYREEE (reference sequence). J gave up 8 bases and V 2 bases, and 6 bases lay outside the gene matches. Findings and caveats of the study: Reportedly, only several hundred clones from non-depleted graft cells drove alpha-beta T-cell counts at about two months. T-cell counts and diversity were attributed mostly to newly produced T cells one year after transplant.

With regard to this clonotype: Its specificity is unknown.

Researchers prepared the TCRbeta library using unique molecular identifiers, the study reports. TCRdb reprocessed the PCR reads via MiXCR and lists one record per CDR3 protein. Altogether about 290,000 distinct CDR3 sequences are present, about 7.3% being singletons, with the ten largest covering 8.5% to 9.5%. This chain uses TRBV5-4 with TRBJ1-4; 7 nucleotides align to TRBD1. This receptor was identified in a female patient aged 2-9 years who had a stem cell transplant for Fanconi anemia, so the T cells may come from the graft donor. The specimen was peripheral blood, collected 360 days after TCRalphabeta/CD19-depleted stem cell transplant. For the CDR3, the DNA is TGTGCCAGCAGCTTCCGGGGACAGTCGGAAAAACTGTTTTTT. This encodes CASSFRGQSEKLFF.